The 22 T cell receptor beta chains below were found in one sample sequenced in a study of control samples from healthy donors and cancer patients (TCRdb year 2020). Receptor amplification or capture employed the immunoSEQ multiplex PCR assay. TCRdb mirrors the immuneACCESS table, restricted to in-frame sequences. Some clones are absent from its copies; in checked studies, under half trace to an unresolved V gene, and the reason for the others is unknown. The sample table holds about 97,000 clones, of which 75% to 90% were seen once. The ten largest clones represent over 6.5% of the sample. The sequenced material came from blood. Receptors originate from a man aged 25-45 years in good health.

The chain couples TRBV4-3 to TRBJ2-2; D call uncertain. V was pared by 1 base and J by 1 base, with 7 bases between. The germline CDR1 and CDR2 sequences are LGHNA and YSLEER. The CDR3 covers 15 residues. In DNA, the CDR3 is TGCGCCAGCAGCCAAGGTCGGCGGAACACCGGGGAGCTGTTTTTT. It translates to CASSQGRRNTGELFF.

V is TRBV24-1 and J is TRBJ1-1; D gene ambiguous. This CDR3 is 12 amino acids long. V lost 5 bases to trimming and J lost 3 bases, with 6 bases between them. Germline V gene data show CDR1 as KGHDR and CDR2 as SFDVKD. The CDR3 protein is CATSGADTEAFF. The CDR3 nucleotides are TGTGCCACCAGTGGGGCTGACACTGAAGCTTTCTTT.

The CDR3 is CASYRDRAYGYTF. The CDR3 nucleotides are TGTGCCAGCTACCGGGACAGGGCCTATGGCTACACCTTC. The chain recombines TRBV28 with TRBJ1-2; 9 positions match TRBD1. Germline V gene data show CDR1 as MDHEN and CDR2 as SYDVKM. The J segment lost 4 bases and the V segment lost 8 bases, leaving 5 bases of the junction unmatched. The CDR3 extends over 13 amino acids.

CDR3 in DNA: TGTGCCAGCAGGCGTTTAAAGCCGAAGGGGGGGCGCTATGGCTACACCTTC. Amino acids: CASRRLKPKGGRYGYTF. The chain employs TRBV28 and TRBJ1-2; D may be TRBD1 (6 bases). The germline CDR1 and CDR2 sequences are MDHEN and SYDVKM. Trimming pared 6 bases from V and 4 bases from J, leaving 24 bases between. The CDR3 is made up of 17 amino acids.

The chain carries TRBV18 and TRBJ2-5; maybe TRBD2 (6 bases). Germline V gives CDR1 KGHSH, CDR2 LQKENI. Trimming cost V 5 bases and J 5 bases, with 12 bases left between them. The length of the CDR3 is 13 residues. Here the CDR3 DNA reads TGTGCCAGCTCAGAACTAGCTGTCGAGACCCAGTACTTC. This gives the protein CASSELAVETQYF. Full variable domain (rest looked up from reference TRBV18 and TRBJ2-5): NAGVMQNPRHLVRRRGQEARLRCSPMKGHSHVYWYRQLPEEGLKFMVYLQKENIIDESGMPKERFSAEFPKEGPSILRIQQVVRGDSAAYFCASSELAVETQYFGPGTRLLVL.

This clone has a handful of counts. CDR3 in DNA: TGTGCCAGCAGCCACACGACAGGGTCCGTTCGCACCGGGGAGCTGTTTTTT. Translation gives CASSHTTGSVRTGELFF. V is TRBV5-4 and J is TRBJ2-2; 7 nucleotides line up with TRBD1. CDR1 SGHNT and CDR2 YYREEE come from the germline V gene (reference sequence). The CDR3 extends over 17 amino acids. V shed 4 bases, J shed 4 bases, and the junction held 13 bases outside the gene matches.

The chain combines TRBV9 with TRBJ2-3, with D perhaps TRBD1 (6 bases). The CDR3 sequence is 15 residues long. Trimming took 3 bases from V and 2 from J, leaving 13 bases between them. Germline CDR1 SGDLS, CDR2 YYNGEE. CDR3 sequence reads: CASSGGPTSTDTQYF. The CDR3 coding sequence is TGTGCCAGCAGCGGGGGGCCTACTTCCACAGATACGCAGTATTTT. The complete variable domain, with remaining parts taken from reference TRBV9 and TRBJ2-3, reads DSGVTQTPKHLITATGQRVTLRCSPRSGDLSVYWYQQSLDQGLQFLIQYYNGEERAKGNILERFSAQQFPDLHSELNLSSLELGDSALYFCASSGGPTSTDTQYFGPGTRLTVL.

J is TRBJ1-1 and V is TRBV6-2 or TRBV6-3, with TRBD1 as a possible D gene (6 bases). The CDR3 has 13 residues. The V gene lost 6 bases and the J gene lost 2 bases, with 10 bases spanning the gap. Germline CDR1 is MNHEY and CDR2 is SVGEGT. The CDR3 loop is CASSHRENTEAFF. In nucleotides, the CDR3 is TGTGCCAGCAGCCACAGGGAAAACACTGAAGCTTTCTTT.

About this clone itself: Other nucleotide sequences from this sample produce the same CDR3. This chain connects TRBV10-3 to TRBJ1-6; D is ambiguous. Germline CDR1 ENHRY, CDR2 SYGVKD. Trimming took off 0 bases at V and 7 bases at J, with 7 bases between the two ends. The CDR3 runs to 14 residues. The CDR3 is CAISESGSNSPLHF. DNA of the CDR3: TGTGCCATCAGTGAGTCGGGTTCCAATTCACCCCTCCACTTT.

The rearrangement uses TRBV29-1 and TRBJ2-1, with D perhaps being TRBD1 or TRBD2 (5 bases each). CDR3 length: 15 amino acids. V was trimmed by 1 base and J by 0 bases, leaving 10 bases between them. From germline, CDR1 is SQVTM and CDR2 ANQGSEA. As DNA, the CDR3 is TGCAGCGTTGAAGGGGGCGGGTTCTCCTACAATGAGCAGTTCTTC. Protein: CSVEGGGFSYNEQFF.

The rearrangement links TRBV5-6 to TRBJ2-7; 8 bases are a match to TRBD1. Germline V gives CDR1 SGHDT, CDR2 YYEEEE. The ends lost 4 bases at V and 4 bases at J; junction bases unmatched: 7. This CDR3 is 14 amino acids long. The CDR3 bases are TGTGCCAGCAGCCCGGACAGGGTGGAATACGAGCAGTACGTC. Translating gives CASSPDRVEYEQYV.

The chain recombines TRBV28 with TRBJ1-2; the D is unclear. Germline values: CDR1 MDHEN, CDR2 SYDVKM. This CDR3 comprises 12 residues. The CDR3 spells CGTGLIAYGYTF. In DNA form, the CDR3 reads TGTGGTACGGGCTTGATCGCCTATGGCTACACCTTC.

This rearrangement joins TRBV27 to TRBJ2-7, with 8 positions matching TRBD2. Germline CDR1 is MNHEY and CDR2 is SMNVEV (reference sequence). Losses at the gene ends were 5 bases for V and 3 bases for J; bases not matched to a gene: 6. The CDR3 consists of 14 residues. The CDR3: CASSPGLVGYEQYF. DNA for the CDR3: TGTGCCAGCAGTCCGGGACTAGTAGGCTACGAGCAGTACTTC.

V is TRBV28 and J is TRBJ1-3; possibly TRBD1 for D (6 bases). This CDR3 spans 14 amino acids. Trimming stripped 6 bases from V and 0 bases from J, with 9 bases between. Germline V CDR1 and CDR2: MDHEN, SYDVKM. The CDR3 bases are TGTGCCAGCAGACAGGGCTTCTCTGGAAACACCATATATTTT. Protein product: CASRQGFSGNTIYF.

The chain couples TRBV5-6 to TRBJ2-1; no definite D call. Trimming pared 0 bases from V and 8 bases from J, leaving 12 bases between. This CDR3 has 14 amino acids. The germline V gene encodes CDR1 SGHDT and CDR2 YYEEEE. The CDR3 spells CASSLASGYDEQFF. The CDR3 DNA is TGTGCCAGCAGCTTGGCCTCCGGGTATGATGAGCAGTTCTTC.

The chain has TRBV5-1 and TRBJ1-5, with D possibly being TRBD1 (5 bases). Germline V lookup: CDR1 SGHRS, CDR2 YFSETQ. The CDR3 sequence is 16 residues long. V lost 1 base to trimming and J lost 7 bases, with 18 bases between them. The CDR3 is CASSLTGDPAGQPQHF. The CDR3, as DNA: TGCGCCAGCAGCTTGACTGGGGACCCCGCTGGCCAGCCCCAGCATTTT.

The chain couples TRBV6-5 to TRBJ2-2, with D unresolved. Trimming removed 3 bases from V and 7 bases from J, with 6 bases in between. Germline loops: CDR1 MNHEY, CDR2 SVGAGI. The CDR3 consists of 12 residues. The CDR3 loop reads CASSYQHGELFF. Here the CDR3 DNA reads TGTGCCAGCAGTTATCAGCACGGGGAGCTGTTTTTT.

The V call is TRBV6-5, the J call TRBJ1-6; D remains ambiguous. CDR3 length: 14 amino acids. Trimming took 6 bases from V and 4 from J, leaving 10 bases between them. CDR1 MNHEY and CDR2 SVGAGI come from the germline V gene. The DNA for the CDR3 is TGTGCCAGCAGATCATCCCGATATAATTCACCCCTCCACTTT. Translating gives CASRSSRYNSPLHF.

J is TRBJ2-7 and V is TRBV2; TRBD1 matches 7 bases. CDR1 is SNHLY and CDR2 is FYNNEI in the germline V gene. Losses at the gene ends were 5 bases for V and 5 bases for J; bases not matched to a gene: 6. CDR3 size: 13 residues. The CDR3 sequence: CASSYDRVNEQYF. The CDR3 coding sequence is TGTGCCAGCAGTTATGACAGGGTCAACGAGCAGTACTTC.

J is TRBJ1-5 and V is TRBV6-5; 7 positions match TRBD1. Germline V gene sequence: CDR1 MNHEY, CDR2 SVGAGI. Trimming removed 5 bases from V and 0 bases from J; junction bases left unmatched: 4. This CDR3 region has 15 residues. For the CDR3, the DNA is TGTGCCAGCAGTCCGTACAGGGGTAGCAATCAGCCCCAGCATTTT. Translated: CASSPYRGSNQPQHF.

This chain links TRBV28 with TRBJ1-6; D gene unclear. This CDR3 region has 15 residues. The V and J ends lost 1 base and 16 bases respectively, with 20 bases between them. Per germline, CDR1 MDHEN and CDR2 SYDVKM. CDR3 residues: CASSLSPSHVGWLHF. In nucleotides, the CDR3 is TGTGCCAGCAGTTTATCCCCCAGTCATGTTGGGTGGCTCCACTTT.

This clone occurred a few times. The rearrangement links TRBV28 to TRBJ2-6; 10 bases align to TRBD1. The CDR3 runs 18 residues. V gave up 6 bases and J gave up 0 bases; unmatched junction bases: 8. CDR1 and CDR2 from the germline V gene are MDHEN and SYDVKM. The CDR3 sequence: CASSWGTGVNSGANVLTF. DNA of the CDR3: TGTGCCAGCAGCTGGGGGACAGGGGTAAACTCTGGGGCCAACGTCCTGACTTTC.